This T cell receptor beta chain is drawn from a study of cytomegalovirus exposure and HLA in healthy donors listed by TCRdb under 2017. Background on the whole study: According to a later analysis, one platform produced both the approximately 110 validation repertoires and the 666 repertoires of the first cohort. The study aimed to test whether signatures of past pathogen exposure could be identified by cataloging public T cell receptors. Besides the first cohort of roughly 660 subjects, a separate validation cohort made up of about 120 different subjects was used. To predict cytomegalovirus infection status, the study brought together high-throughput TCR immunosequencing, statistical association of individual TCRs with disease status, and machine learning. General conclusions and limits of the study: While some public TCRs were present in many individuals, most TCR sequences turned up only very rarely across donors. A later analysis lacked HLA typing for the validation cohort, so it scored co-occurrence in that cohort across all 110 or so repertoires. A later analysis found that TCRs clustered in the first cohort also tended to co-occur in the 120 validation repertoires, with 94% of cluster scores above 0. The authors suggested that the approach could potentially be extended to other disease states and immunological phenotypes. The study gave a list of 150 to 200 TCR beta chains associated with cytomegalovirus. The classifier was reported to diagnose cytomegalovirus status with high specificity and sensitivity in both the original and validation cohorts. A few of the identified cytomegalovirus-associated TCR beta chains were confirmed in vitro to be specific for cytomegalovirus antigens.

The donors belonged to the validation cohort of about 120 subjects, which was separate from the roughly 670-subject first cohort. On this clone itself: Its antigen remains undetermined. Nothing much larger sits one base from this clone, and base qualities are not available.

Libraries were prepared through the immunoSEQ multiplex PCR assay. Per the original workflow: A statistical classification framework was developed to diagnose cytomegalovirus status using the catalog of TCR beta chain sequences. TCRdb obtained this table from immuneACCESS and retained in-frame rearrangements with V and J assigned. These tables miss some clones; where compared with another copy, unresolved V genes account for less than half of the shortfall, and the remainder is unexplained. Clonal size and the V and J genes are those of that table, whereas D and trimming came from the DNA. The sample table holds some 84,000 clones, of which approximately 90% were seen once. The ten most abundant clones make up approximately 2% of the sample. Sequences MGHRA (CDR1) and YSYEKL (CDR2) are obtained from the germline V gene. Including cysteine and phenylalanine, the CDR3 has 15 amino acids. Of the read, only the CDR3 DNA is kept; its 45 bases are in frame from base 1. Deletion took 4 bases off V and 3 bases off J, with a span of 13 bases between the germline ends.

This receptor was taken from a man aged 25 to 40 in good health and CMV-seronegative. The material sequenced was PBMCs. Recombination joined TRBV4-1 with TRBJ2-4, with the D gene not confidently named. The CDR3 region: CASSRMQLGKNIQYF. At the DNA level, the sequence is TGCGCCAGCAGCCGCATGCAGCTAGGCAAAAACATTCAGTACTTC.